The 24 T cell receptor beta chains below were found in one sample sequenced in a study of blood T cell repertoires in COVID-19. Only in-frame clones appear in the TCRdb table, and some are missing; sequencing was by immunoSEQ multiplex PCR. The sample lists 150,000 to 200,000 clones, over 80% seen once, with roughly 5% in the top ten. Sequencing was carried out using PBMCs or T cells enriched from blood (not recorded which). These receptors were obtained from a man aged 70 or older who had been exposed to COVID-19.

Remarks on this clone: Other nucleotide sequences in the sample specify the same CDR3. The V and J genes are TRBV11-3 and TRBJ2-5, with TRBD2 matching 8 bases. Germline-derived CDR1 and CDR2 are SGHNT and YENEEA. V was pared by 5 bases and J by 3 bases, with 8 bases of the junction left unmatched. The CDR3 sequence is 15 residues long. The CDR3 coding sequence is TGTGCCAGCAGCCCAGGGTTAGCGGGGAAAGAGACCCAGTACTTC. Its protein product is CASSPGLAGKETQYF. The full variable domain, rest sourced from reference TRBV11-3 and TRBJ2-5, is EAGVVQSPRYKIIEKKQPVAFWCNPISGHNTLYWYLQNLGQGPELLIRYENEEAVDDSQLPKDRFSAERLKGVDSTLKIQPAELGDSAVYLCASSPGLAGKETQYFGPGTRLLVL.

The chain combines TRBV5-5 with TRBJ2-7; TRBD1 matches at 7 bases. CDR3 size: 14 residues. V was pared by 0 bases and J by 3 bases, with 3 bases of the junction left unmatched. In germline, CDR1 is SGHKS, CDR2 YYEKEE (reference sequence). The CDR3 reads CASSLGQGIYEQYF. The CDR3 bases are TGTGCCAGCAGCTTGGGACAGGGTATCTACGAGCAGTACTTC.

The chain carries TRBV3-1 (or the pseudogene TRBV3-2) and TRBJ1-6; no clear D. V lost 2 bases and J 7 bases, leaving 9 bases between the germline ends. The CDR3 is 14 amino acids. The V gene's germline CDR1 is LGHDT and CDR2 YNNKEL (reference sequence). The CDR3 bases are TGTGCCAGCAGCCAACTAACGCTCAATTCACCCCTCCACTTT. Translation: CASSQLTLNSPLHF.

The chain carries TRBV19 and TRBJ1-5, with a possible D match to TRBD1 (6 bases). The CDR3 has 14 amino acids. Germline CDR1 is LNHDA and CDR2 is SQIVND (reference sequence). Trimming removed 5 bases from V and 7 bases from J, with 15 bases in between. CDR3 bases: TGTGCCAGTAGTGGGACCACAGGGATACAGCCCCAGCATTTT. Protein: CASSGTTGIQPQHF. Together with reference TRBV19 and TRBJ1-5, the CDR3 gives the full variable domain: DGGITQSPKYLFRKEGQNVTLSCEQNLNHDAMYWYRQDPGQGLRLIYYSQIVNDFQKGDIAEGYSVSREKKESFPLTVTSAQKNPTAFYLCASSGTTGIQPQHFGDGTRLSIL.

The chain joins TRBV11-2 to TRBJ2-2; a possible D gene is TRBD2 (5 bases). This CDR3 is built from 17 residues. The V and J ends lost 4 bases and 5 bases respectively, with 20 bases between them. The germline V gene encodes CDR1 SGHAT and CDR2 FQNNGV. The CDR3 loop is CASSWKSGQERTGELFF. In DNA form, the CDR3 reads TGTGCCAGCAGCTGGAAAAGCGGCCAGGAGAGGACCGGGGAGCTGTTTTTT.

The rearrangement uses TRBV5-1 and TRBJ2-3; D may be TRBD1 (6 bases). Germline V gene lookup returns CDR1 SGHRS and CDR2 YFSETQ. The CDR3 contains 16 residues. V lost 1 base, J lost 4 bases, and 16 bases lay in between. CDR3 in amino acids: CASSLYSGHRPDTQYF. The CDR3 nucleotides are TGCGCCAGCAGCTTGTACTCGGGACACAGACCAGATACGCAGTATTTT.

The J gene is TRBJ1-1, the V gene TRBV11-2, with D possibly being TRBD1 (6 bases). The CDR3 runs 14 residues. Germline V gives CDR1 SGHAT, CDR2 FQNNGV. Trimming took 5 bases from V and 5 from J, leaving 15 bases between them. CDR3 bases: TGTGCCAGCAGCCGAGGGGGGGGCTTTACTGAAGCTTTCTTT. Its translation is CASSRGGGFTEAFF.

CDR3 amino acids: CASSQSRQGLLHTEAFF. The CDR3 DNA follows: TGCGCCAGCAGTCAATCTCGACAGGGGTTACTACACACTGAAGCTTTCTTT. This chain links TRBV23-1 with TRBJ1-1; 8 nucleotides line up with TRBD1. TRBV23-1 has ORF status, its function being uncertain. V gave up 0 bases and J gave up 3 bases; unmatched junction bases: 9. This CDR3 is 17 amino acids long.

J is TRBJ2-1 and V is TRBV27; 7 bases align to TRBD2. The CDR3 is 18 residues long. The trim removed 1 base at V and 7 bases at J, leaving 16 bases unmatched. CDR1 is MNHEY, CDR2 SMNVEV, per germline (reference sequence). CDR3 nucleotides: TGTGCCAGCAGTTTATTCCGGAAAGGCGGGAGACCCGGGAATGAGCAGTTCTTC. Its translation: CASSLFRKGGRPGNEQFF.

This chain uses TRBV15 with TRBJ2-3; D is undetermined. Germline CDR1 is LNHNV and CDR2 is YYDKDF (reference sequence). CDR3 size: 14 residues. Trimming shortened V by 4 bases and J by 2 bases, and 10 bases separated the two germline ends. CDR3 DNA: TGTGCCACCAGCATCCAGATCTCCACAGATACGCAGTATTTT. This encodes CATSIQISTDTQYF.

This chain joins TRBV7-2 and TRBJ1-2; 7 bases are a match to TRBD1. The CDR3 extends over 14 amino acids. Germline loops: CDR1 SGHTA, CDR2 FQGNSA. J lost 5 bases, V lost 1 base, and 4 bases had no gene match. CDR3: CASSLEGQTYGYTF. As DNA, the CDR3 is TGTGCCAGCAGCTTAGAGGGACAGACTTATGGCTACACCTTC. The complete variable domain, with remaining parts taken from reference TRBV7-2 and TRBJ1-2, reads GAGVSQSPSNKVTEKGKDVELRCDPISGHTALYWYRQSLGQGLEFLIYFQGNSAPDKSGLPSDRFSAERTGGSVSTLTIQRTQQEDSAVYLCASSLEGQTYGYTFGSGTRLTVV.

The V call is TRBV7-8, the J call TRBJ2-2, with D hard to call. Germline V gives CDR1 SGHVS, CDR2 FQNEAQ. V lost 5 bases and J lost 7, with 20 bases in between. This CDR3 spans 16 amino acids. The CDR3 DNA reads TGTGCCAGCAGCGGTCTCCAACAGATTTTGGACGGGGAGCTGTTTTTT. This sequence encodes CASSGLQQILDGELFF.

This rearrangement joins TRBV2 to TRBJ2-5, with 7 bases aligning to TRBD1. The CDR3 loop spans 14 amino acids. V was pared by 7 bases and J by 2 bases, with 7 bases of the junction left unmatched. In germline, CDR1 is SNHLY, CDR2 FYNNEI. The CDR3 sequence: CASTRDRLQETQYF. The CDR3 DNA reads as TGTGCCAGCACCCGGGACAGACTACAAGAGACCCAGTACTTC. The full variable domain, in which reference TRBV2 and TRBJ2-5 provide the parts outside the CDR3, is EPEVTQTPSHQVTQMGQEVILRCVPISNHLYFYWYRQILGQKVEFLVSFYNNEISEKSEIFDDQFSVERPDGSNFTLKIRSTKLEDSAMYFCASTRDRLQETQYFGPGTRLLVL.

The chain employs TRBV7-9 and TRBJ1-2; weak D call: TRBD1 (5 bases). The CDR3 is 14 amino acids. Germline CDR1 SEHNR, CDR2 FQNEAQ (reference sequence). V lost 1 base and J 2 bases, leaving 8 bases between the germline ends. In DNA form, the CDR3 reads TGTGCCAGCAGCTTAGGGGGCAACAACTATGGCTACACCTTC. The encoded protein is CASSLGGNNYGYTF.

The DNA of the CDR3 is TGTGCCAGTAGTATAAGGGACAGGGGATATACTGAAGCTTTCTTT. Translation: CASSIRDRGYTEAFF. The chain employs TRBV19 and TRBJ1-1; 10 bases fit TRBD1. Trimming took 2 bases from V and 5 from J; bases not matched to a gene: 5. Per germline, CDR1 LNHDA and CDR2 SQIVND (reference sequence). This CDR3 is built from 15 residues. Drawing the rest from reference TRBV19 and TRBJ1-1, the complete variable domain is DGGITQSPKYLFRKEGQNVTLSCEQNLNHDAMYWYRQDPGQGLRLIYYSQIVNDFQKGDIAEGYSVSREKKESFPLTVTSAQKNPTAFYLCASSIRDRGYTEAFFGQGTRLTVV.

The chain is built from TRBV27 and TRBJ1-2; D not certain. The CDR3 has 15 residues. The V and J ends lost 3 bases and 2 bases respectively, with 13 bases between them. Germline loops: CDR1 MNHEY, CDR2 SMNVEV (reference sequence). CDR3 loop: CASSLREMGNYGYTF. CDR3 DNA sequence: TGTGCCAGCAGTTTGAGGGAAATGGGGAACTATGGCTACACCTTC.

CDR3 protein: CASSLAGESSYNEQFF. CDR3 coding DNA: TGTGCCAGCAGCTTGGCGGGGGAGAGCTCCTACAATGAGCAGTTCTTC. The chain uses TRBV7-3 and TRBJ2-1; TRBD2 agrees at 7 bases. The germline V gene has CDR1 SGHTA and CDR2 FQGTGA. This CDR3 is 16 amino acids long. Germline trimming cut 3 bases from V and 0 bases from J; bases unmatched to any gene: 5.

This chain links TRBV28 with TRBJ2-7; possibly TRBD1 for D (6 bases). Germline V CDR1 and CDR2: MDHEN, SYDVKM. V lost 6 bases and J lost 6, with 9 bases in between. The length of the CDR3 is 11 residues. CDR3 sequence reads: CASRGTFEQYF. The CDR3 DNA is TGTGCCAGCAGGGGGACATTCGAGCAGTACTTC.

The J gene is TRBJ1-1, the V gene TRBV5-1; D perhaps matches TRBD1 (5 bases). This CDR3 is 14 amino acids long. Germline V CDR1 and CDR2: SGHRS, YFSETQ. Trimming took off 7 bases at V and 1 base at J, with 14 bases between the two ends. Here the CDR3 reads CASERGSGNTEAFF. The DNA of the CDR3 is TGCGCCAGCGAAAGGGGTAGCGGGAACACTGAAGCTTTCTTT.

This rearrangement joins TRBV6-1 to TRBJ2-7; D is perhaps TRBD1 (6 bases). The CDR3 has 15 residues. Germline assignment: CDR1 MNHNS and CDR2 SASEGT. Trimming cost V 1 base and J 2 bases, with 12 bases left between them. CDR3 coding DNA: TGTGCCAGCAGTGAAGAGGACAGTGGAACCTACGAGCAGTACTTC. Amino acids: CASSEEDSGTYEQYF.

The chain links TRBV5-1 to TRBJ2-7, with a weak D call TRBD2 (5 bases). CDR1 and CDR2 from the germline V gene are SGHRS and YFSETQ. V was cut by 6 bases and J by 2 bases, with 15 bases left in between. The CDR3 length is 14 residues. The DNA for the CDR3 is TGCGCCAGCAATGTTAACGGGGATGCCTACGAGCAGTACTTC. Encoded protein: CASNVNGDAYEQYF.

The chain combines TRBV19 with TRBJ2-3; D may be TRBD2 (6 bases). Germline V lookup: CDR1 LNHDA, CDR2 SQIVND (reference sequence). Trimming took off 6 bases at V and 5 bases at J, with 6 bases between the two ends. The CDR3 consists of 11 residues. The CDR3 loop reads CASRAGDTQYF. The CDR3 nucleotides are TGTGCCAGTAGAGCGGGAGATACGCAGTATTTT.

This chain uses TRBV28 with TRBJ1-2; D is perhaps TRBD1 (6 bases). CDR3 size: 12 residues. Germline V gives CDR1 MDHEN, CDR2 SYDVKM. Trimming stripped 7 bases from V and 8 bases from J, with 14 bases between. The CDR3: CASTVGARGYTF. CDR3 DNA sequence: TGTGCCAGCACCGTGGGGGCACGGGGCTACACCTTC.

V gene TRBV29-1 combines with J gene TRBJ1-2; 10 bases match TRBD1. CDR3 length: 12 amino acids. After removal of 7 bases from V and 5 bases from J, the junction contained 4 bases not matched to a gene. The germline CDR1 and CDR2 sequences are SQVTM and ANQGSEA. CDR3 sequence: CSARQGAYGYTF. The DNA for the CDR3 is TGCAGCGCCCGACAGGGGGCGTATGGCTACACCTTC. Variable domain in full (rest from reference TRBV29-1 and TRBJ1-2): SAVISQKPSRDICQRGTSLTIQCQVDSQVTMMFWYRQQPGQSLTLIATANQGSEATYESGFVIDKFPISRPNLTFSTLTVSNMSPEDSSIYLCSARQGAYGYTFGSGTRLTVV.